This T cell receptor (beta chain) was sequenced during a study of blood T cells in healthy people across ages. This clonotype was detected only once. Its antigen is as yet unknown. A second PCR of roughly 7 to 11 cycles used a sample-barcoded 5' primer and a J-beta primer mix. MiXCR, run by TCRdb on the 5' RACE reads, gives a single entry per CDR3 protein. This table has 750,000 to 950,000 distinct CDR3 sequences, 53% appearing once. General observations from the study: Long-lived donors carried more naive CD4+ cells and greater diversity than aged donors. Researchers deemed the diversity estimates from one million T cells underestimates.

Sample: blood. The TCR sequence derives from a man of 80 years or more in good health.

The CDR3 sequence: CASGPGVAKNIQYF. CDR3 nucleotide sequence: TGTGCCAGTGGCCCAGGGGTAGCCAAAAACATTCAGTACTTC. The chain carries TRBV19 and TRBJ2-4, with D perhaps matching TRBD1 (6 bases). Germline CDR1 LNHDA, CDR2 SQIVND (reference sequence). The V and J ends lost 8 bases and 0 bases respectively, with 11 bases between them. This CDR3 has 14 amino acids.